This T cell receptor (beta chain) came from a study of blood T cell repertoires in COVID-19 (dated by TCRdb to 2019 to 2021). In terms of the full investigation: Samples from collaborators originated in the United States, Italy and Spain and spanned both the acute and convalescent phases of COVID-19. The repertoires were released in a freely available public database intended as a resource for research on the immune response to SARS-CoV-2. The sample metadata nearly always contained a de-identified subject ID, COVID-19 status, age in years and sex. Samples came from the ongoing ImmuneRACE study (first 160 participants) plus 1,254 subjects from 6 global collaborators. The prospective study material was composed of cDNA or gDNA derived from T cells, B-cell-depleted T cells, or PBMCs. Where available, HLA class I and class II types were taken from metadata supplied by the sample provider and were not determined by assay-based typing. Subjects who had been exposed to COVID-19, were actively infected with it, or had recovered from it provided the deeply sampled blood TCRbeta repertoires that made up the dataset. The paper as a whole reports these results and caveats: The amount of clinical and demographic metadata varied by source and participant and was provided uncurated.

The sample holds one count of this clone. Its antigen is not yet known. No per-base quality is available; no much larger clone lies one base away. Participants in the prospective study were aged about 18 to 100 years, lived in 20 to 30 United States geographic areas, and enrolled through a virtual design. In the prospective study, cohorts were assigned on the basis of participant-reported clinical history obtained from a screening survey and a study questionnaire. A participant counted as exposed if, within 2 weeks of entering the study, that participant had been in contact with someone who had a PCR-confirmed or clinician-diagnosed COVID-19 case. In the prospective study, mobile phlebotomists collected whole blood, serum and a nasopharyngeal or oropharyngeal swab from each participant. Participants in the prospective study had the option to provide additional blood draws and questionnaires over a roughly 2-month period. Before DNA extraction, blood samples from the prospective study were shipped at room temperature or frozen.

TCRbeta CDR3 regions were amplified from genomic DNA by means of the immunoSEQ Assay, a bias-controlled multiplex PCR. Turning to the authors' computational methods: The number of nucleated cells in each sample was estimated by amplification of reference gene primers within the assay. Sequence reads were collapsed and filtered to measure the absolute abundance of every unique TCRbeta CDR3 rearrangement. For each sample, productive Simpson clonality was calculated by taking the square root of Simpson's diversity index across productive rearrangements. Sourced from immuneACCESS, this table was stored by TCRdb with only in-frame sequences that have V and J called. A share of the clones is absent; for the studies checked, an unresolved V gene accounts for under half, and the remainder has no known explanation. Clone size and the V and J calls come from that table; the DNA yielded D and trimming. The sample table contains 300,000 to 450,000 clones; only one count was recorded for almost 90% of them. Clones ranked in the top ten supply over 1% of the sample.

From a lookup of the germline V gene, CDR1 and CDR2 are SQVTM and ANQGSEA. Trimming costs V 6 bases and J 0 bases, and their ends lie 17 bases apart. The CDR3 covers 16 residues, taking in both the cysteine and the phenylalanine. The only DNA kept is the CDR3, 48 bases in frame from the first base. This receptor was taken from a woman aged 25 to 39 who had been exposed to COVID-19. The source material was PBMCs or T cells enriched from blood (not recorded which). The rearrangement joined TRBV29-1 to TRBJ2-2; the D gene is possibly TRBD1, with 6 bases matching. In nucleotide form, the sequence is TGCAGCGTGGGATTACCGGGACAAACGAACACCGGGGAGCTGTTTTTT. Its protein product is CSVGLPGQTNTGELFF.